Below, 12 T cell receptor beta chains from the same sample are listed, as sequenced in a study of early T cells in non-severe SARS-CoV-2 infection. TCRdb re-called the 5' RACE reads with MiXCR, one entry per CDR3 protein. The top ten hold 6.5% to 8.5% of the sample, which has around 78,000 distinct CDR3 sequences, around 9.1% seen once. The specimen was whole blood, collected at baseline. The receptors here all came from an adult who was a healthcare worker with PCR-confirmed SARS-CoV-2 infection or an uninfected control (not recorded which).

DNA for the CDR3: TGTGCCAGCAGTTCCAGGGAGGGCAATCAGCCCCAGCATTTT. It encodes CASSSREGNQPQHF. The chain recombines TRBV27 with TRBJ1-5; a weak D match, TRBD1 (5 bases). The CDR3 covers 14 residues. Germline CDR1 and CDR2: MNHEY and SMNVEV (reference sequence). With 4 bases removed from V and 2 bases from J, the gap between germline ends came to 9 bases.

The chain employs TRBV30 and TRBJ1-2, with TRBD1 matching over 10 bases. Germline V lookup: CDR1 GTSNPN, CDR2 SVGIG (reference sequence). V was clipped by 3 bases and J by 6 bases; unmatched bases: 4. This CDR3 is built from 13 residues. CDR3 protein: CAWSRDRGDGYTF. The CDR3, as DNA: TGTGCCTGGAGCCGGGACAGGGGAGATGGCTACACCTTC.

The chain joins TRBV20-1 to TRBJ2-3; 11 bases map to TRBD2. CDR1 is DFQATT and CDR2 is SNEGSKA in the germline V gene (reference sequence). V lost 0 bases to trimming and J lost 0 bases; unmatched junction nucleotides: 2. This CDR3 comprises 16 residues. CDR3 DNA: TGCAGTGCTAGAGATAGCGGGGGGGAAAGCACAGATACGCAGTATTTT. The encoded protein is CSARDSGGESTDTQYF.

The sample holds many counts of this clonotype. This chain connects TRBV20-1 to TRBJ1-1; D is uncertain. V lost 3 bases to trimming and J lost 8 bases, with 4 bases between them. Per the germline V gene, CDR1 is DFQATT and CDR2 is SNEGSKA (reference sequence). This CDR3 comprises 9 residues. The CDR3 DNA reads as TGCAGTGCTAGTCAGGAAGCTTTCTTT. The encoded protein is CSASQEAFF.

The genes are TRBV7-7 and TRBJ2-2; D is tentatively TRBD1 or TRBD2 (5 bases each). Trimming stripped 5 bases from V and 3 bases from J, with 13 bases between. The V gene's germline CDR1 is SSHAT and CDR2 FNYEAQ (reference sequence). The CDR3 runs to 15 residues. The chain's CDR3 is CASSGTSPDTGELFF. CDR3 bases: TGTGCCAGCAGCGGGACCAGTCCGGACACCGGGGAGCTGTTTTTT.

A few counts support this clonotype. This chain uses TRBV20-1 with TRBJ2-7; TRBD1 matches at 8 bases. The CDR3 spans 13 residues. V lost 5 bases and J lost 4; bases outside the gene matches: 7. The V gene's germline CDR1 is DFQATT and CDR2 SNEGSKA (reference sequence). The CDR3, as DNA: TGCAGTGCTCAAGGACAGGGATGGTACGAGCAGTACTTC. Translated: CSAQGQGWYEQYF.

The genes are TRBV3-1 and TRBJ2-7, with D perhaps assigned TRBD1 or TRBD2 (5 bases each). Germline V gene data show CDR1 as LGHDT and CDR2 as YNNKEL (reference sequence). The CDR3 contains 15 residues. Trimming left V 0 bases short and J 2 bases short, with 11 bases between. In DNA form, the CDR3 reads TGTGCCAGCAGCCAAGATGGGGGTTTTGCCTACGAGCAGTACTTC. This encodes CASSQDGGFAYEQYF.

This clonotype was recorded a few times. The chain couples TRBV2 to TRBJ2-7; TRBD1 aligns across 7 bases. Trimming at V came to 9 bases and at J to 2 bases, leaving 4 bases not matched to a gene. Germline loops: CDR1 SNHLY, CDR2 FYNNEI. The CDR3 sequence is 12 residues long. CDR3 in amino acids: CASTGQAYEQYF. Written as DNA, the CDR3 is TGTGCCAGTACCGGACAGGCCTACGAGCAGTACTTC.

This chain joins TRBV6-5 and TRBJ2-7; D is possibly TRBD1 or TRBD2 (5 bases each). The length of the CDR3 is 13 residues. Germline V gene sequence: CDR1 MNHEY, CDR2 SVGAGI. The V and J ends lost 8 bases and 0 bases respectively, with 11 bases between them. CDR3 in amino acids: CASGAGSSYEQYF. In DNA form, the CDR3 reads TGTGCCAGCGGGGCAGGGAGCTCCTACGAGCAGTACTTC.

This clonotype was picked up a small number of times. V usage is TRBV4-1 and J usage is TRBJ2-2; TRBD1 matches 7 bases. This CDR3 has 22 amino acids. The germline V gene has CDR1 MGHRA and CDR2 YSYEKL. Trimming took 1 base from V and 4 from J; bases not matched to a gene: 24. The CDR3 nucleotides are TGCGCCAGCAGCCAAGTCTTCGGTCGGACAGGCGAGAAACACCTCGTCACCGGGGAGCTGTTTTTT. It codes for CASSQVFGRTGEKHLVTGELFF.

This clonotype has just a few counts. The rearrangement links TRBV9 to TRBJ2-3, with TRBD1 as a possible D gene (5 bases). The CDR3 loop spans 14 amino acids. Germline V CDR1 and CDR2: SGDLS, YYNGEE. V was trimmed by 0 bases and J by 2 bases, leaving 7 bases between them. The chain's CDR3 is CASSVEGYTDTQYF. The DNA of the CDR3 is TGTGCCAGCAGCGTAGAGGGGTACACAGATACGCAGTATTTT.

This clonotype turned up a few times. V and J are TRBV18 and TRBJ1-1, with a tentative D call TRBD1 (5 bases). Trimming removed 3 bases at V and 7 bases at J, with 12 bases between. The CDR3 totals 13 residues. Per the germline V gene, CDR1 is KGHSH and CDR2 is LQKENI. In DNA, the CDR3 is TGTGCCAGCTCACCCCTGACAGAAATTGAAGCTTTCTTT. Encoded protein: CASSPLTEIEAFF.